Only a few counts were recorded for the clone carrying this TCR beta chain. Its antigen is currently unknown. A multiplex PCR was run with 60 Vbeta primers and 13 Jbeta primers. The assay was immunoSEQ multiplex PCR, and TCRdb's table has in-frame clones only and misses some. The table records approximately 130,000 clones, about 80% of them present only once. This record belongs to a study of cytomegalovirus exposure and HLA in healthy donors. Study findings and constraints: Researchers reportedly found TCR beta sequences accurately predicted most subjects' HLA-A and HLA-B alleles. As a later analysis showed, several of the most significant clusters appeared to be linked to common viral pathogens. When a later analysis compared HLA-associated TCR beta chains with equally common others, the HLA-associated chains turned out to be more clonally expanded and to have lower generation probabilities.

CDR1 is SGHTA, CDR2 FQGNSA, per germline. V shed 5 bases and J shed 7 bases, with 15 bases lying between them. The CDR3 has 15 residues. This rearrangement joins TRBV7-2 to TRBJ1-6; TRBD1 is a possible D gene (6 bases). This receptor was identified in a man aged 30 to 39 in good health and CMV-seronegative. The sequenced material came from PBMCs. CDR3 sequence: CASSQGGQGNSPLHF. The CDR3 nucleotides are TGTGCCAGCAGCCAAGGGGGTCAGGGAAATTCACCCCTCCACTTT.